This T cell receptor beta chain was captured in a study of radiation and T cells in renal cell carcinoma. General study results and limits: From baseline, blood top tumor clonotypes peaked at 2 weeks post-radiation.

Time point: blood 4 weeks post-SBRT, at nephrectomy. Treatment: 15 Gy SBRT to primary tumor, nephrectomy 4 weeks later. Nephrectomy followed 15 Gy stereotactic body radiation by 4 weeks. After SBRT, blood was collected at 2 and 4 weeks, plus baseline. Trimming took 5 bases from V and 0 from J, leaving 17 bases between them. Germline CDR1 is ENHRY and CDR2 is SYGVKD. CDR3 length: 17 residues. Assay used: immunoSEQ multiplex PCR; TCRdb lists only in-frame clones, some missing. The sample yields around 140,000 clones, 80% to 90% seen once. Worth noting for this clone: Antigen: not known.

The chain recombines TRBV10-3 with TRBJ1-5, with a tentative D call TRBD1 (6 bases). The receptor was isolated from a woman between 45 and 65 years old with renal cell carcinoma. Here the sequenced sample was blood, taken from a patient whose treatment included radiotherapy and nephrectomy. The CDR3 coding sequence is TGTGCCATCAGTAACACAGGACAGTTATATAGCAATCAGCCCCAGCATTTT. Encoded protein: CAISNTGQLYSNQPQHF.